This record covers a single T cell receptor (beta chain). Its antigen is not known. The data derive from a study of T cell responses to AZD1222 COVID-19 vaccine. Turning to the study itself: Whether given at about 4 or about 12 weeks, second doses were pooled.

Points from the study as a whole: Every sample of the repertoires postdated the peak T cell response. Clonal diversity was possibly underestimated, and white British individuals and females predominated among donors.

Germline V gene sequence: CDR1 LNHDA, CDR2 SQIVND (reference sequence). The V and J ends lost 6 bases and 5 bases respectively, with 17 bases between them. This CDR3 has 15 amino acids. The protocol was immunoSEQ multiplex PCR, while the TCRdb copy is restricted to in-frame clones and leaves out a portion. The repertoire holds about 57,000 clones, approximately 83% seen once, with 16% in the top ten. Sequenced here: peripheral blood, sampled on day 0 of AZD1222 vaccination. This chain joins TRBV19 and TRBJ1-5; possible D gene TRBD1, 6 bases. The sequence was collected from an adult in good health. CDR3 residues: CASRDSPSGDQPQHF. CDR3 coding DNA: TGTGCCAGTAGGGACAGCCCCTCCGGCGATCAGCCCCAGCATTTT.